This T cell receptor (beta chain) is from a study of T cell responses to AZD1222 COVID-19 vaccine. Findings of the study overall: A mostly white British donor set with more females was recruited, and clonal diversity was possibly underestimated.

Trimming cost V 1 base and J 6 bases, with 7 bases left between them. Germline-derived CDR1 and CDR2 are SQVTM and ANQGSEA. This CDR3 has 12 amino acids. Details on this clone: What it binds is not known.

Some clones are missing from TCRdb's copy, which holds only in-frame ones; the method was immunoSEQ multiplex PCR. The data contain 100,000 to 150,000 clones, 90% of them singletons. This receptor was identified in an adult who received the MenACWY meningococcal vaccine as a control. The rearrangement joins TRBV29-1 to TRBJ2-1, with D perhaps matching TRBD2 (6 bases). Sample: peripheral blood, taken 28 days after the second dose of the MenACWY control vaccine. CDR3: CSVEGTINEQFF. The CDR3 bases are TGCAGCGTTGAAGGGACTATCAATGAGCAGTTCTTC.